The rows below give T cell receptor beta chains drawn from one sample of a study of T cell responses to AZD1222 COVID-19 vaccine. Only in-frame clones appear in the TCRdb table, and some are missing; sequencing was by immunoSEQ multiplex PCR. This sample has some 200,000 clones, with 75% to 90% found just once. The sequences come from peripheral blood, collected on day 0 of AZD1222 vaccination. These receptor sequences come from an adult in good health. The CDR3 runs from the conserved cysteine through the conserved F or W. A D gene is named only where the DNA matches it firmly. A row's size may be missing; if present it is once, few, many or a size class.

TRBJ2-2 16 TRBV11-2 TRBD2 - CASSFSSGSFAGELFF TGTGCCAGCAGCTTTTCGAGCGGGAGCTTCGCCGGGGAGCTGTTTTTT
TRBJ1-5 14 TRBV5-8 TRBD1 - CASRFRGPDQPQHF TGTGCCAGCAGGTTCAGGGGGCCGGATCAGCCCCAGCATTTT
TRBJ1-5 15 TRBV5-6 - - CASSLATGLGQPQHF TGTGCCAGCAGCTTGGCCACGGGGCTTGGTCAGCCCCAGCATTTT
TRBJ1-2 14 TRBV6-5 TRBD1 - CASSYSTGGYGYTF TGTGCCAGCAGTTACTCGACAGGGGGCTATGGCTACACCTTC
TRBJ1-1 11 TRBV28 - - CASSWNAEAFF TGTGCCAGCAGTTGGAACGCTGAAGCTTTCTTT
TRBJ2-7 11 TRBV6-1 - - CASSEGYEQYF TGTGCCAGCAGTGAAGGATACGAGCAGTACTTC
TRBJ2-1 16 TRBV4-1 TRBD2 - CASSQLTSGGANEQFF TGCGCCAGCAGCCAATTGACTAGCGGGGGGGCAAATGAGCAGTTCTTC
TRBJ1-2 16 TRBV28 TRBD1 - CASNLARGLYNYGYTF TGTGCCAGCAACTTGGCCAGGGGGCTTTATAACTATGGCTACACCTTC
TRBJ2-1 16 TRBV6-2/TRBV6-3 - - CASSLTGPDSYNEQFF TGTGCCAGCAGTCTAACAGGCCCCGACTCCTACAATGAGCAGTTCTTC
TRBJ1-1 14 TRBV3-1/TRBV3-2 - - CASSLEGGTLEAFF TGTGCCAGCAGCCTTGAGGGAGGGACTCTTGAAGCTTTCTTT
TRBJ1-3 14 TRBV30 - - CALKTGPGGNTIYF TGTGCGCTAAAGACGGGGCCGGGGGGAAACACCATATATTTT
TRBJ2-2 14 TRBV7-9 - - CASSPNSNTGELFF TGTGCCAGCAGCCCTAATTCGAACACCGGGGAGCTGTTTTTT
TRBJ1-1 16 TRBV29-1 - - CSVEDAPPRPNTEAFF TGCAGCGTTGAAGATGCCCCCCCCAGGCCGAACACTGAAGCTTTCTTT
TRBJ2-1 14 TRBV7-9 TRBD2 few CASSLSLAGDEQFF TGTGCCAGCAGCTTATCACTAGCGGGAGACGAGCAGTTCTTC
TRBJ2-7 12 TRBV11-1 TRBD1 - CAIGTGTHEQYF TGTGCCATCGGGACAGGGACACACGAGCAGTACTTC
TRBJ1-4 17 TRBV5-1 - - CASRQAPQSSTNEKLFF TGCGCCAGCCGCCAAGCTCCCCAGTCGTCAACTAATGAAAAACTGTTTTTT
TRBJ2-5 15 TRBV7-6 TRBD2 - CASSFLAANQETQYF TGTGCCAGCAGCTTCCTAGCGGCGAACCAAGAGACCCAGTACTTC
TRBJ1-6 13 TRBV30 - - CAWSRQARSPLHF TGTGCCTGGAGTCGGCAGGCCCGCTCACCCCTCCACTTT
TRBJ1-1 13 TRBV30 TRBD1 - CAWNRQGEREAFF TGTGCCTGGAACCGACAGGGGGAGAGGGAAGCTTTCTTT
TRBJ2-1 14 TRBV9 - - CASSKEGQYNEQFF TGTGCCAGCAGCAAAGAGGGTCAGTACAATGAGCAGTTCTTC
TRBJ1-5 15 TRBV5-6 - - CASSTMDRSNQPQHF TGTGCCAGCAGCACTATGGACCGTAGCAATCAGCCCCAGCATTTT
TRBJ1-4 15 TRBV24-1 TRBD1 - CATSDPGTGNEKLFF TGTGCCACCAGTGATCCTGGGACAGGGAATGAAAAACTGTTTTTT
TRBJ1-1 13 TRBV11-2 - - CASSPQTMAEAFF TGTGCCAGCAGCCCCCAGACAATGGCTGAAGCTTTCTTT
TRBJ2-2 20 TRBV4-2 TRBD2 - CASSQPGELAGGLDTGELFF TGTGCCAGCAGCCAACCAGGAGAACTAGCGGGGGGGCTCGACACCGGGGAGCTGTTTTTT
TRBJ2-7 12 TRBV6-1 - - CASSDVQAEQYF TGTGCCAGCAGTGACGTTCAGGCCGAGCAGTACTTC
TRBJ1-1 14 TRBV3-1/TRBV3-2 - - CASSQNNRGTEAFF TGTGCCAGCAGCCAAAACAACCGGGGCACTGAAGCTTTCTTT
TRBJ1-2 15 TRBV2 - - CASSEAPGQVYGYTF TGTGCCAGCAGTGAAGCCCCGGGACAAGTCTATGGCTACACCTTC
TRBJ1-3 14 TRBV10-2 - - CASSRGQDGNTIYF TGCGCCAGCAGTCGAGGACAAGATGGAAACACCATATATTTT
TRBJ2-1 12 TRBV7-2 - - CASSLASPEQFF TGTGCCAGCAGCTTAGCGAGCCCTGAGCAGTTCTTC
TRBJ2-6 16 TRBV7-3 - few CASSLDTPSGANVLTF TGTGCCAGCAGCTTAGACACGCCTTCTGGGGCCAACGTCCTGACTTTC
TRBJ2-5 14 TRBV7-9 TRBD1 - CASSPTGVQETQYF TGTGCCAGCAGCCCGACAGGGGTACAAGAGACCCAGTACTTC